This TCR beta chain was identified during a study of identifying expanded T cells in peripheral blood. This table comes from immunoSEQ multiplex PCR, and its TCRdb copy is limited to in-frame clones, with some not included. This table has about 52,000 clones, approximately 80% appearing once. Sequenced input: blood. The sequence was collected from a person aged 18 to 70 in good health.

CDR3 in DNA: TGTGCCAGCAGCGTAAGGATAGGGGACACTGAAGCTTTCTTT. Translating it yields CASSVRIGDTEAFF. The V and J genes are TRBV6-1 and TRBJ1-1, with D tentatively TRBD1 (5 bases). Per the germline V gene, CDR1 is MNHNS and CDR2 is SASEGT. The CDR3 contains 14 residues. V lost 6 bases and J lost 3, with 14 bases in between.